The clone carrying this T cell receptor (beta chain) was seen once. This sample was taken from a study of control samples from healthy donors and cancer patients. Some clones are missing from TCRdb's copy, which holds only in-frame ones; the method was immunoSEQ multiplex PCR. The data contain about 76,000 clones, about nine tenths of them singletons. J lost 8 bases, V lost 10 bases, and 10 bases had no gene match. This CDR3 is 13 amino acids long. From germline, CDR1 is KGHDR and CDR2 SFDVKD. This chain links TRBV24-1 with TRBJ1-3; 7 bases map to TRBD1. This clonotype was sampled from a woman in her 50s with colorectal cancer. Sequencing was performed on PBMCs. The CDR3 reads CATQGVLGDTIYF. In DNA form, the CDR3 reads TGTGCCACGCAGGGGGTTCTCGGGGACACCATATATTTT.